What follows are 6 T cell receptor beta chains derived from one specimen sequenced in a study of shared clonotypes between healthy human individuals. TCRdb's copy holds only in-frame clones and misses some; the assay was immunoSEQ multiplex PCR. The repertoire consists of 2.5 million or so clones, with around 94% occurring once and the leading ten covering 0.13% to 0.15%. Sequenced input: naive CD4+ T cells sorted from blood. The subset is: CD45RA+ positively selected. These receptors all come from a man between 18 and 29 years old in good health.

The chain employs TRBV19 and TRBJ2-4; D is unclear. Trimming took off 2 bases at V and 3 bases at J, with 8 bases between the two ends. The CDR3 consists of 14 residues. In germline, CDR1 is LNHDA, CDR2 SQIVND (reference sequence). The CDR3 nucleotides read TGTGCCAGTAGTATAACTGGGGTCAAAAACATTCAGTACTTC. Encoded protein: CASSITGVKNIQYF.

V and J are TRBV7-3 and TRBJ2-3, with TRBD1 as a possible D gene (6 bases). Germline V lookup: CDR1 SGHTA, CDR2 FQGTGA. The CDR3 runs 14 residues. V was clipped by 9 bases and J by 3 bases, with 16 bases between them. The CDR3 nucleotides read TGTGCCAGGGGCAGGGGAATAATTACAGATACGCAGTATTTT. Translating gives CARGRGIITDTQYF. The full variable domain, in which reference TRBV7-3 and TRBJ2-3 provide the parts outside the CDR3, is GAGVSQTPSNKVTEKGKYVELRCDPISGHTALYWYRQSLGQGPEFLIYFQGTGAADDSGLPNDRFFAVRPEGSVSTLKIQRTERGDSAVYLCARGRGIITDTQYFGPGTRLTVL.

V usage is TRBV6-1 and J usage is TRBJ2-1; 10 bases map to TRBD1. After removal of 5 bases from V and 4 bases from J, the junction contained 5 bases not matched to a gene. CDR3 length equals 15 residues. Germline CDR1 reads MNHNS; CDR2 reads SASEGT. The CDR3 loop reads CASSIPGQGYNEQFF. CDR3 in DNA: TGTGCCAGCAGTATTCCGGGACAGGGGTACAATGAGCAGTTCTTC.

Comment on this clone: This sample includes further DNA sequences coding for the same CDR3. The V gene is TRBV7-9, the J gene TRBJ1-2; D remains unclear. Trimming stripped 2 bases from V and 2 bases from J, with 6 bases between. There are 13 residues in the CDR3. Germline CDR1 is SEHNR and CDR2 is FQNEAQ (reference sequence). In DNA form, the CDR3 reads TGTGCCAGCAGCTTAAGAGGGAACTATGGCTACACCTTC. It translates to CASSLRGNYGYTF. Full variable domain (missing parts from reference TRBV7-9 and TRBJ1-2): DTGVSQNPRHKITKRGQNVTFRCDPISEHNRLYWYRQTLGQGPEFLTYFQNEAQLEKSRLLSDRFSAERPKGSFSTLEIQRTEQGDSAMYLCASSLRGNYGYTFGSGTRLTVV.

This clone was seen just once. The chain joins TRBV28 to TRBJ2-1; D is ambiguous. This CDR3 has 14 amino acids. Germline CDR1 reads MDHEN; CDR2 reads SYDVKM. V dropped 6 bases and J dropped 5 bases, with 14 bases sitting between them. The DNA for the CDR3 is TGTGCCAGCAGCCTTACGGGCCCAAACAATGAGCAGTTCTTC. Translating gives CASSLTGPNNEQFF. The whole variable domain, remainder taken from reference TRBV28 and TRBJ2-1, is DVKVTQSSRYLVKRTGEKVFLECVQDMDHENMFWYRQDPGLGLRLIYFSYDVKMKEKGDIPEGYSVSREKKERFSLILESASTNQTSMYLCASSLTGPNNEQFFGPGTRLTVL.

The chain recombines TRBV2 with TRBJ1-1; tentative D call: TRBD1 (6 bases). This CDR3 has 14 residues. Trimming removed 7 bases from V and 0 bases from J, with 12 bases in between. Germline values: CDR1 SNHLY, CDR2 FYNNEI. Here the CDR3 DNA reads TGTGCCAGCAACCCGGACAGTATGAACACTGAAGCTTTCTTT. This encodes CASNPDSMNTEAFF. Full variable domain (missing parts from reference TRBV2 and TRBJ1-1): EPEVTQTPSHQVTQMGQEVILRCVPISNHLYFYWYRQILGQKVEFLVSFYNNEISEKSEIFDDQFSVERPDGSNFTLKIRSTKLEDSAMYFCASNPDSMNTEAFFGQGTRLTVV.